The following is a TCR beta chain sequence with its context. This record comes from a study of blood T cell repertoires in COVID-19. Study-level background: Sites across the United States, Italy and Spain contributed samples from acute and convalescent COVID-19.

Those enrolled, adults aged roughly 18 to 100 years, came from about 24 US areas. Assignment of participants to cohorts was predicated upon participant-reported clinical history. Generated by immunoSEQ multiplex PCR, the TCRdb table keeps only in-frame clones and is missing some. The sample gives about 300,000 clones, around 87% of which show up once; roughly 4.3% is in the top ten. CDR1 SGHTA and CDR2 FQGTGA come from the germline V gene. With 5 bases removed from V and 2 bases from J, the gap between germline ends came to 16 bases. The CDR3 length is 16 residues. The TCR was taken from a woman under 30 with acute COVID-19. The sample taken for sequencing was PBMCs or T cells enriched from blood (not recorded which). V is TRBV7-3 and J is TRBJ1-3; tentative D call: TRBD1 (5 bases). The CDR3: CASSPQTGGTGNTIYF. CDR3 DNA sequence: TGTGCCAGCAGCCCCCAAACCGGGGGGACTGGAAACACCATATATTTT.